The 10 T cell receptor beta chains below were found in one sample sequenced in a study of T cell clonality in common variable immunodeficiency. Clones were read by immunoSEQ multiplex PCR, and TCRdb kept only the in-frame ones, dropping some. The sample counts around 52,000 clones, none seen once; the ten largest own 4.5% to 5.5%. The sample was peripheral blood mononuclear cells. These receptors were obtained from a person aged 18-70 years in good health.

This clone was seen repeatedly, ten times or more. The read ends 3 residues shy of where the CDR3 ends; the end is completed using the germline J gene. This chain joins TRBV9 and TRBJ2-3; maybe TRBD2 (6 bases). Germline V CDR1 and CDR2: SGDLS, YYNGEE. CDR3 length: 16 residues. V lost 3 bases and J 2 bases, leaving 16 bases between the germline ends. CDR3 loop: CASSASLGLITDTQYF. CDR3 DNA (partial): TGTGCCAGCAGCGCTTCTCTGGGACTCATCACAGATACG.

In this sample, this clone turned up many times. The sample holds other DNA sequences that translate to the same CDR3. This CDR3 is CASSFGETQYF. The part of the CDR3 DNA that was read is TGTGCCAGCAGCTTCGGGGAGACC. The chain employs TRBV7-2 and TRBJ2-5; D is unresolved. The read stops 3 residues short of the end of the CDR3; the missing end is completed from the germline J gene. Deletions cut 3 bases from V and 5 bases from J, with 4 bases between. Looked up from germline, CDR1 is SGHTA and CDR2 is FQGNSA. The CDR3 runs 11 residues.

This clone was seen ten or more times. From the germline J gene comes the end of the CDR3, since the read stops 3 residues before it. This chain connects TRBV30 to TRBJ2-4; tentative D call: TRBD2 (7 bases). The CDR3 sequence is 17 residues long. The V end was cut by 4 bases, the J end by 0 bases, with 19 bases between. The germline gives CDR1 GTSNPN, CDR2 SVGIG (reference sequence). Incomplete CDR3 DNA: TGTGCCTGGACCGCGTGGGGGGGGCCTGGAGCCAAAAACATT. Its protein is CAWTAWGGPGAKNI. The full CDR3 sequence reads CAWTAWGGPGAKNIQYF.

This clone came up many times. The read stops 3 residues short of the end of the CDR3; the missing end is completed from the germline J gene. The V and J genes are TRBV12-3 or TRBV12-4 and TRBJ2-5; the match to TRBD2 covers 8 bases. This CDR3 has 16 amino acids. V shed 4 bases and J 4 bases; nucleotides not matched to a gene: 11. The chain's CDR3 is CASSSGLAPGRETQYF. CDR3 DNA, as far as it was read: TGTGCCAGCAGTTCAGGACTAGCCCCGGGTAGAGAGACC.

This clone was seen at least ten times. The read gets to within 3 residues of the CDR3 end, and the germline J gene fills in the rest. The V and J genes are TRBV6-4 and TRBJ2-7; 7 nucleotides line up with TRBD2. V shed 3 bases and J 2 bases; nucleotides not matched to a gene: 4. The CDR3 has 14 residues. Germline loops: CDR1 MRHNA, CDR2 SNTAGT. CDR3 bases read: TGTGCCAGCAGTGAGGCTAGCGGTCCCTACGAG. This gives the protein CASSEASGPYE. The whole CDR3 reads CASSEASGPYEQYF.

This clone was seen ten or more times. The sequenced CDR3 bases are TGTGCCAGCAGTGACCCGAGAGGGGGCCTCGGGGAG. It yields the protein CASSDPRGGLGE. The full CDR3 reads CASSDPRGGLGELFF. This chain links TRBV6-4 with TRBJ2-2, with 7 bases aligning to TRBD1. The read terminates 3 residues ahead of where the CDR3 ends, so the germline J gene completes it. The CDR3 has 15 residues. V lost 2 bases to trimming and J lost 7 bases; unmatched junction nucleotides: 7. Looked up from germline, CDR1 is MRHNA and CDR2 is SNTAGT.

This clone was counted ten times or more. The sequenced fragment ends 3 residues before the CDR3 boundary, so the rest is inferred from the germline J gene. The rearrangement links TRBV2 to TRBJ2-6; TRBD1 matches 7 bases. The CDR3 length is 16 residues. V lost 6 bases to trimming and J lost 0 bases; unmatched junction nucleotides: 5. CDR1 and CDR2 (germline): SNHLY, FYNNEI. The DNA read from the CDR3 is TGTGCCAGCAGACCAACAGGGGCCTCTGGGGCCAACGTC. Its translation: CASRPTGASGANV. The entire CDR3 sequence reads CASRPTGASGANVLTF.

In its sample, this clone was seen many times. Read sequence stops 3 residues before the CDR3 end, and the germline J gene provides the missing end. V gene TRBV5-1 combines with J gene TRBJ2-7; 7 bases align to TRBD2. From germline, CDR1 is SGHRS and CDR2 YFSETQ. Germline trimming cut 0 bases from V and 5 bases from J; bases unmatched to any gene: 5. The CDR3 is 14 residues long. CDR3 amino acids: CASSLASSGNEQYF. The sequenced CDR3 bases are TGCGCCAGCAGCTTGGCCTCGAGCGGGAACGAG.

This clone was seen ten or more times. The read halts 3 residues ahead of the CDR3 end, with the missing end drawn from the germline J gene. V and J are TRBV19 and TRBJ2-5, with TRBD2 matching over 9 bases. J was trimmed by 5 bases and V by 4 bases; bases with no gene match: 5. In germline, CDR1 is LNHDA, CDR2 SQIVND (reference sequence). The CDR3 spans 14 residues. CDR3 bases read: TGTGCCAGTAGTAGCGGGAGGGCCAGGGAGACC. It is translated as CASSSGRARET. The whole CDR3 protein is CASSSGRARETQYF. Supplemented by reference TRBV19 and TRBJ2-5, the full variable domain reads DGGITQSPKYLFRKEGQNVTLSCEQNLNHDAMYWYRQDPGQGLRLIYYSQIVNDFQKGDIAEGYSVSREKKESFPLTVTSAQKNPTAFYLCASSSGRARETQYFGPGTRLLVL.

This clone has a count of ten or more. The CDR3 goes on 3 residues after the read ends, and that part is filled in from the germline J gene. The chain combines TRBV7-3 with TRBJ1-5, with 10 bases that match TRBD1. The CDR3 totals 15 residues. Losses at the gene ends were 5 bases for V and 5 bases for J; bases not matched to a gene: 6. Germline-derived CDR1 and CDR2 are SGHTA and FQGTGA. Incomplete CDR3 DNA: TGTGCCAGCAGCACCTCCGGGACAGGGGATCAGCCC. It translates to CASSTSGTGDQP. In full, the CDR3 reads CASSTSGTGDQPQHF.